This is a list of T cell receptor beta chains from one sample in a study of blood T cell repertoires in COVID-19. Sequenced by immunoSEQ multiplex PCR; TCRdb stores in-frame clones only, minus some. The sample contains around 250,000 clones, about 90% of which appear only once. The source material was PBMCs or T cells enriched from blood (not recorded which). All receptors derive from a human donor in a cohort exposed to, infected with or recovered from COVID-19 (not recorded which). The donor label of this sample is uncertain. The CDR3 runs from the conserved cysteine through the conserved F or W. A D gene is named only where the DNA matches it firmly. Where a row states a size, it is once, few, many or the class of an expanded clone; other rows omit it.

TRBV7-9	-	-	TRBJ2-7	CASSPSSYEQYF	TGTGCCAGCAGCCCGAGCTCCTACGAGCAGTACTTC
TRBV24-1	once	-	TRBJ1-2	CATSDSDSNYGYTF	TGTGCCACCAGTGATTCGGACAGTAACTATGGCTACACCTTC
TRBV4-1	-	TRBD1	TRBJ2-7	CASSRRQGYEQYF	TGCGCCAGCAGTCGAAGACAGGGGTACGAGCAGTACTTC
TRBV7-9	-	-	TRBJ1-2	CASSSEVGGYYGYTF	TGTGCCAGCAGCTCCGAGGTGGGGGGATACTATGGCTACACCTTC
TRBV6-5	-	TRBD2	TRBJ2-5	CASNSGLEEETQYF	TGTGCCAGCAACTCGGGACTAGAGGAAGAGACCCAGTACTTC
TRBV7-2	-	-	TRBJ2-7	CASRRDTAYEQYF	TGTGCCAGCAGAAGGGACACCGCCTACGAGCAGTACTTC
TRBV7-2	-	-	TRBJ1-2	CASSLAAPFYGYTF	TGTGCCAGCAGCTTAGCAGCCCCCTTCTATGGCTACACCTTC
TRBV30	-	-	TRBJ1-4	CAWRRGSTPDEKLFF	TGTGCCTGGAGGAGAGGGAGTACTCCGGATGAAAAACTGTTTTTT
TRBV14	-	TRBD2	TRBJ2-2	CASSQRLAGTGELFF	TGTGCCAGCAGCCAAAGACTAGCGGGCACCGGGGAGCTGTTTTTT
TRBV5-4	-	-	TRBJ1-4	CASSGTGKDGEKLFF	TGTGCCAGCAGCGGTACAGGGAAGGACGGTGAAAAACTGTTTTTT
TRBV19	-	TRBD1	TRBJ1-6	CASSTPGQLNSPLHF	TGTGCCAGTAGTACCCCGGGACAGCTTAATTCACCCCTCCACTTT
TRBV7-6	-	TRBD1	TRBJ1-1	CASSTRTGGYNTEAFF	TGTGCCAGCAGCACCCGGACAGGGGGCTATAACACTGAAGCTTTCTTT
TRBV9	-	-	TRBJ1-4	CASSGTVTNEKLFF	TGTGCCAGCAGCGGGACAGTAACTAATGAAAAACTGTTTTTT
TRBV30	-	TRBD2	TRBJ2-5	CAWSRPSGGYQETQYF	TGTGCCTGGAGCCGACCTAGCGGGGGGTACCAAGAGACCCAGTACTTC
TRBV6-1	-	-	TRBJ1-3	CASSETTGSGNTIYF	TGTGCCAGCAGTGAAACGACAGGCTCTGGAAACACCATATATTTT
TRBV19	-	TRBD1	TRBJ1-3	CASSPGEGADTIYF	TGTGCCAGTAGCCCAGGCGAGGGGGCAGACACCATATATTTT